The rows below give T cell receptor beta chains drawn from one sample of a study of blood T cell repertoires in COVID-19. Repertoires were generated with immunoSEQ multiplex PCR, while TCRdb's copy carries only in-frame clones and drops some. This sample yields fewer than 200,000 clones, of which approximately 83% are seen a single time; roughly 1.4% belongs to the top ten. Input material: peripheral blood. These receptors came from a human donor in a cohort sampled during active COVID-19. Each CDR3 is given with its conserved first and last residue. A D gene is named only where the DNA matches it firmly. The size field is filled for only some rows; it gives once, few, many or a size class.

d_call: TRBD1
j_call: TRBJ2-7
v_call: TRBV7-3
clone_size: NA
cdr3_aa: CASSSGQGAKYF
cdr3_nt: TGTGCCAGCAGCTCAGGACAGGGCGCGAAGTACTTC

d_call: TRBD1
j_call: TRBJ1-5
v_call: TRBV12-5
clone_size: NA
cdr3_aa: CASARTGSNQPQHF
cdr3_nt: TGTGCTAGTGCCCGGACAGGGTCCAATCAGCCCCAGCATTTT

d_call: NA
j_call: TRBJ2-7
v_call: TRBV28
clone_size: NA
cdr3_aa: CASSLSGYEQYF
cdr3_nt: TGTGCCAGCAGTTTATCGGGATACGAGCAGTACTTC

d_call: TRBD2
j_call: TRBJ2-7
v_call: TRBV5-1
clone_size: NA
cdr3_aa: CASSPRTSGRASYEQYF
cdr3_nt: TGCGCCAGCAGCCCGCGGACTAGCGGGAGGGCCTCCTACGAGCAGTACTTC

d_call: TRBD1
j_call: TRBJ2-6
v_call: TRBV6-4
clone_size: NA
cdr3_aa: CASSSEGGTGTGANVLTF
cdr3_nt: TGTGCCAGCAGCAGTGAAGGGGGGACAGGGACCGGGGCCAACGTCCTGACTTTC

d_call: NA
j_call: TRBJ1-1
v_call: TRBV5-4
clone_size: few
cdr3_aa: CASRDLRIMNTEAFF
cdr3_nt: TGTGCCAGCAGGGATCTCAGGATCATGAACACTGAAGCTTTCTTT

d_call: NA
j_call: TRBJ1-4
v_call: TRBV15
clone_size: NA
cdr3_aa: CATSRVVATNEKLFF
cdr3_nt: TGTGCCACCAGCAGAGTGGTAGCAACTAATGAAAAACTGTTTTTT

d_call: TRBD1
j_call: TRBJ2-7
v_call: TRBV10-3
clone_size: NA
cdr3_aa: CAISGGQGQEQYF
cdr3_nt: TGTGCCATCAGTGGTGGACAGGGGCAGGAGCAGTACTTC

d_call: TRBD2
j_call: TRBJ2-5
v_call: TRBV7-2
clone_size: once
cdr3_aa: CASSLGLAGVETQYF
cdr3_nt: TGTGCCAGCAGTCTGGGACTAGCGGGAGTAGAGACCCAGTACTTC

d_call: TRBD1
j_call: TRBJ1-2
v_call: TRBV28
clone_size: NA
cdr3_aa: CASRGQVNGYTF
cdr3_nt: TGTGCCAGCCGGGGACAGGTTAATGGCTACACCTTC

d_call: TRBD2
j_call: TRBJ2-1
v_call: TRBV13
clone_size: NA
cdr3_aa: CASSLGSSGVYNEQFF
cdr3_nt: TGTGCCAGCAGCTTAGGATCTAGCGGGGTTTACAATGAGCAGTTCTTC

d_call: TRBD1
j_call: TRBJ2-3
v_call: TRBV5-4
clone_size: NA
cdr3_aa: CASNRGEPSTDTQYF
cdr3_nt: TGTGCCAGCAACAGGGGAGAACCTAGCACAGATACGCAGTATTTT

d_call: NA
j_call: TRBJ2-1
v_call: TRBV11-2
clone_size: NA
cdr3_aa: CASSLASPSYNEQFF
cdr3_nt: TGTGCCAGCAGCTTAGCATCCCCCTCCTACAATGAGCAGTTCTTC

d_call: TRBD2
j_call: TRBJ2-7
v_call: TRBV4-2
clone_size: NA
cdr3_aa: CASSRSGSSYEQYF
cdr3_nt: TGTGCCAGCAGCCGTAGCGGGAGCTCCTACGAGCAGTACTTC

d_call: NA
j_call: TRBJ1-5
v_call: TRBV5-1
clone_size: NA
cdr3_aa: CASSLGGGPREPQHF
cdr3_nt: TGCGCCAGCAGCTTGGGGGGGGGCCCGAGAGAGCCCCAGCATTTT

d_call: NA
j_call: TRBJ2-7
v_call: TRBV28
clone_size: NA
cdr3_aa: CASRATPWEQYF
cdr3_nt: TGTGCCAGCAGGGCGACACCGTGGGAGCAGTACTTC

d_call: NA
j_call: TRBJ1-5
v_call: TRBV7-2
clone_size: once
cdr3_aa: CASSLGTRGNQPQHF
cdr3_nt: TGTGCCAGCAGCTTAGGGACCCGAGGGAATCAGCCCCAGCATTTT

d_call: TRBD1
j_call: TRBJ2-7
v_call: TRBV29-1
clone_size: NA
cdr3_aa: CSVEGTPDRATGYEQYF
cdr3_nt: TGCAGCGTTGAAGGAACCCCGGACAGGGCCACAGGCTACGAGCAGTACTTC

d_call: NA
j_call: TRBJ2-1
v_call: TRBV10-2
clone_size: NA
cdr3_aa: CASSEKTGGSRNEQFF
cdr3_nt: TGCGCCAGCAGTGAGAAGACAGGTGGGAGTCGGAATGAGCAGTTCTTC

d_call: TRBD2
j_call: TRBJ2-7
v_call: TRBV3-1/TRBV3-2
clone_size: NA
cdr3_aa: CASSQDAASGVISYEQYF
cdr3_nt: TGTGCCAGCAGCCAAGATGCGGCTAGCGGGGTAATATCCTACGAGCAGTACTTC

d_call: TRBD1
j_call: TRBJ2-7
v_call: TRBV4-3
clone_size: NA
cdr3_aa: CASSQGATGTYEQYF
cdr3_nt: TGCGCCAGCAGCCAAGGGGCGACAGGGACCTACGAGCAGTACTTC

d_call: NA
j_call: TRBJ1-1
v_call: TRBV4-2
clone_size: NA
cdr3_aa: CASSPYRGRGTEAFF
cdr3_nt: TGTGCCAGCAGCCCTTATAGGGGGAGAGGTACTGAAGCTTTCTTT

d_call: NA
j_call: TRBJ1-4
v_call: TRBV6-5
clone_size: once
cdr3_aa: CAATVPDEKLFF
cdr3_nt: TGTGCCGCGACTGTACCCGATGAAAAACTGTTTTTT

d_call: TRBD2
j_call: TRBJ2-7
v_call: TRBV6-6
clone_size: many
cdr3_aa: CASSYLGTSSYEQYF
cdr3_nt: TGTGCCAGCAGTTACTTGGGGACTAGCTCCTACGAGCAGTACTTC

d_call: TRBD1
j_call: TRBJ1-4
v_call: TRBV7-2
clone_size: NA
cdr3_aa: CASSLGPLGQGREKLFF
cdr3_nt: TGTGCCAGCAGCTTAGGACCCCTTGGACAGGGTAGAGAAAAACTGTTTTTT

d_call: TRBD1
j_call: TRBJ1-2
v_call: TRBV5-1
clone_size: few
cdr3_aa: CASSTGQDLFAGYTF
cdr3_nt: TGCGCCAGCAGCACAGGACAGGACCTCTTTGCCGGCTACACCTTC

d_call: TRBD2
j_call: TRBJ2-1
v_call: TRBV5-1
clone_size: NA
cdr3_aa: CASSISGNYNEQFF
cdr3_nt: TGCGCCAGCAGCATTAGCGGGAATTACAATGAGCAGTTCTTC

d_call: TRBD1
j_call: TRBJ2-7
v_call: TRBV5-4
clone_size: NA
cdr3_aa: CASSRDSIHEQYF
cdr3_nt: TGTGCCAGCAGCCGGGACAGCATCCACGAGCAGTACTTC

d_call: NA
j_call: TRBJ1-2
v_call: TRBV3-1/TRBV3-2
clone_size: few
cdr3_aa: CASSQDLGAGYTF
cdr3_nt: TGTGCCAGCAGCCAAGATCTTGGGGCTGGCTACACCTTC

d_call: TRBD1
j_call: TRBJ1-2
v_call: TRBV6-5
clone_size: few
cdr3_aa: CASSSGGYGYTF
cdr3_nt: TGTGCCAGCAGTTCAGGGGGCTATGGCTACACCTTC

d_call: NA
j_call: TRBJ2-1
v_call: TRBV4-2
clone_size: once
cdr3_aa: CASSQDQYEQFF
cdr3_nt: TGTGCCAGCAGCCAAGATCAGTATGAGCAGTTCTTC

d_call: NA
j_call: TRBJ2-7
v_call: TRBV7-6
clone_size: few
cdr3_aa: CASSLEDNEQYF
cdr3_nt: TGTGCCAGCAGCTTAGAGGACAACGAGCAGTACTTC

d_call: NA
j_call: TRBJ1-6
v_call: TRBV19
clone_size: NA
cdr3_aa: CASSPSPGTSRLNSPLHF
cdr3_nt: TGTGCCAGTAGTCCGAGCCCCGGGACAAGCCGATTGAATTCACCCCTCCACTTT

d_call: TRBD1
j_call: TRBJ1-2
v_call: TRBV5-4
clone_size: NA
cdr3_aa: CASRPVGTGTYGYTF
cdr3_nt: TGTGCCAGCAGACCCGTAGGGACAGGGACTTATGGCTACACCTTC

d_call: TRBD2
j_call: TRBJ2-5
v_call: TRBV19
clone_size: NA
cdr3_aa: CASSITVGRYGETQYF
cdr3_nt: TGTGCCAGTAGTATAACGGTCGGGAGGTACGGGGAGACCCAGTACTTC

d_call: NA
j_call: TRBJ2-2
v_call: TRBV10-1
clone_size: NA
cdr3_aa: CASSESPTGELFF
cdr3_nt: TGCGCCAGCAGTGAATCCCCTACCGGGGAGCTGTTTTTT

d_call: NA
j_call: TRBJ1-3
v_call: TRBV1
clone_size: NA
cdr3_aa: CTSRIGQGASGNTIYF
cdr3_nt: TGCACCAGCAGGATAGGACAGGGGGCCTCTGGAAACACCATATATTTT

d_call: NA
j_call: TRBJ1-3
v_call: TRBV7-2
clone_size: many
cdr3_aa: CASSLQNSGNTIYF
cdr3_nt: TGTGCCAGCAGCTTACAAAACTCTGGAAACACCATATATTTT

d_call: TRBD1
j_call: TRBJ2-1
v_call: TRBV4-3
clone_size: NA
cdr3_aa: CASSQDWTGGDEQFF
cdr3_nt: TGCGCCAGCAGCCAAGATTGGACAGGGGGTGATGAGCAGTTCTTC

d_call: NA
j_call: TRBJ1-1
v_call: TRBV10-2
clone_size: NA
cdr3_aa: CASRHLGQNTEAFF
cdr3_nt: TGCGCCAGCAGACACTTGGGACAGAACACTGAAGCTTTCTTT

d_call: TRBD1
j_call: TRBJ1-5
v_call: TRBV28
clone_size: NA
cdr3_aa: CASSLGTGFKPQHF
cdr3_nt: TGTGCCAGCAGTCTCGGGACAGGGTTTAAGCCCCAGCATTTT

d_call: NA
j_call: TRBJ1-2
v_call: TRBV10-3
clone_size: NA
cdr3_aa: CAISLEPGNYGYTF
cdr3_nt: TGTGCCATCAGTCTTGAGCCAGGGAACTATGGCTACACCTTC

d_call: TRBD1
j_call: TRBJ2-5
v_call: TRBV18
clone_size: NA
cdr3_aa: CASSLQTGRETQYF
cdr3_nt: TGTGCCAGCTCACTCCAGACAGGGCGAGAGACCCAGTACTTC

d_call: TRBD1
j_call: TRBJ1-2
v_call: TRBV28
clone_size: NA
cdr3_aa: CASRTGGFYGYTF
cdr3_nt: TGTGCCAGCAGAACAGGGGGGTTCTATGGCTACACCTTC

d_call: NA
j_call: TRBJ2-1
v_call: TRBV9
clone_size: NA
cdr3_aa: CASSVGAQGIMNEQFF
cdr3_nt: TGTGCCAGCAGCGTAGGAGCACAGGGTATCATGAATGAGCAGTTCTTC

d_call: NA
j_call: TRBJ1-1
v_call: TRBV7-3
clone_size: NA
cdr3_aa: CASSSTGNTEAFF
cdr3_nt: TGTGCCAGCAGCTCCACGGGGAACACTGAAGCTTTCTTT

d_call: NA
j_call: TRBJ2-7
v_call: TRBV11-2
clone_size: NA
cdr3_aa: CASSLRAGYEQYF
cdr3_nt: TGTGCCAGCAGCTTGCGGGCGGGGTACGAGCAGTACTTC

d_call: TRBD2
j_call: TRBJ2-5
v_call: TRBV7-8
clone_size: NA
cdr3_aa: CASSPVLAGGETQYF
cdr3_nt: TGTGCCAGCAGCCCAGTACTAGCGGGAGGAGAGACCCAGTACTTC

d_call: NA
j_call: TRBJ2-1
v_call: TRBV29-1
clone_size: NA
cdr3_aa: CSVQGSGDNEQFF
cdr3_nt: TGCAGCGTACAGGGATCCGGGGACAATGAGCAGTTCTTC

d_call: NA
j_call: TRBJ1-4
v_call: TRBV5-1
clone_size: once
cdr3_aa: CASSLGGGEKLFF
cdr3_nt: TGCGCCAGCAGCTTGGGGGGCGGTGAAAAACTGTTTTTT

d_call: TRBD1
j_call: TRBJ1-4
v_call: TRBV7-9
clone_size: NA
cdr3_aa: CASSQGTGYEKLFF
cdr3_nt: TGTGCCAGCAGCCAGGGGACAGGGTATGAAAAACTGTTTTTT

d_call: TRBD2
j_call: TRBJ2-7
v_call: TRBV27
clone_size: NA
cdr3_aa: CASSLRREGYEQYF
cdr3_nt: TGTGCCAGCAGTTTACGGCGGGAGGGGTACGAGCAGTACTTC

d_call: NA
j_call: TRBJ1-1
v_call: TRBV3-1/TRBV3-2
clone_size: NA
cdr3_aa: CASSQAQGENTEAFF
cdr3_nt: TGTGCCAGCAGCCAAGCACAAGGGGAGAACACTGAAGCTTTCTTT

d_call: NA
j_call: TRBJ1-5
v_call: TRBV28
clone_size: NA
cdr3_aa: CASSLRGFGQPQHF
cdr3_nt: TGTGCCAGCAGTCTAAGGGGGTTTGGTCAGCCCCAGCATTTT